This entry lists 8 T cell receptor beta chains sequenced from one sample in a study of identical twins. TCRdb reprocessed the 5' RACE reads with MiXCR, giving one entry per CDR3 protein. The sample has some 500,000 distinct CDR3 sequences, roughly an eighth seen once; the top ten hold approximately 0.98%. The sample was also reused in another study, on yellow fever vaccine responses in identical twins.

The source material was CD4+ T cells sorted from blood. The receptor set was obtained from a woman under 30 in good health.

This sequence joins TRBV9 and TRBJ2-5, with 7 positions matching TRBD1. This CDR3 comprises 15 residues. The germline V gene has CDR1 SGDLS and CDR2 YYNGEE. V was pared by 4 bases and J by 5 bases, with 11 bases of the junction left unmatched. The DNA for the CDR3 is TGTGCCAGCAGCAAAACGACAGGGTCGGTGGAGACCCAGTACTTC. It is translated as CASSKTTGSVETQYF.

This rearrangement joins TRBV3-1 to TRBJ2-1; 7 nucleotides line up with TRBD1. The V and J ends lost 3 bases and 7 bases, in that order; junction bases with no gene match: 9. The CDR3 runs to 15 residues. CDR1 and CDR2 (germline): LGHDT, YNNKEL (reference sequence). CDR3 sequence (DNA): TGTGCCAGCAGCCAGACGGGACAGAAGGGGAATGAGCAGTTCTTC. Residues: CASSQTGQKGNEQFF.

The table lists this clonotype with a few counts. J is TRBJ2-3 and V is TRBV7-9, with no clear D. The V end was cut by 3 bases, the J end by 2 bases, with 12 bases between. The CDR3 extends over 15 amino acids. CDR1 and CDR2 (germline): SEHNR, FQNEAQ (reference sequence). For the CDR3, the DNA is TGTGCCAGCAGCTTGAGGCCAACACTCACAGATACGCAGTATTTT. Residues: CASSLRPTLTDTQYF.

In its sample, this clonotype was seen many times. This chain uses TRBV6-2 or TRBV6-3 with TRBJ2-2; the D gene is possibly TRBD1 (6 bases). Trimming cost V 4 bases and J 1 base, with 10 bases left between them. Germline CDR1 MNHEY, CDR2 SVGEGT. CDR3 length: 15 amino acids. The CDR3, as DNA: TGTGCCAGCAGTTCAAGGACAGAGAACACCGGGGAGCTGTTTTTT. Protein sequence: CASSSRTENTGELFF.

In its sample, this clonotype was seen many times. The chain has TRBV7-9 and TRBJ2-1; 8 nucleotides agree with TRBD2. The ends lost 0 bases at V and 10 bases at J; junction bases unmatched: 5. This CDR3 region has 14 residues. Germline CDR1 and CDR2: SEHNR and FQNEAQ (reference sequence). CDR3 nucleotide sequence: TGTGCCAGCAGCTTAGCAGGGACTAGTGGGGAGCAGTTCTTC. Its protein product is CASSLAGTSGEQFF. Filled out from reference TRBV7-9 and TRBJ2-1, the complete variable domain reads DTGVSQNPRHKITKRGQNVTFRCDPISEHNRLYWYRQTLGQGPEFLTYFQNEAQLEKSRLLSDRFSAERPKGSFSTLEIQRTEQGDSAMYLCASSLAGTSGEQFFGPGTRLTVL.

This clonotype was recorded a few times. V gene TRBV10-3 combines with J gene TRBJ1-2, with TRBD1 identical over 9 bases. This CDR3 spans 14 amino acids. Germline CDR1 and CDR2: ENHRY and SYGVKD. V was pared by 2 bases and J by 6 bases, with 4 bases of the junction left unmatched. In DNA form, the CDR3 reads TGTGCCATCAGTGAGGGGACAGGGCCTCATGGCTACACCTTC. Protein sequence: CAISEGTGPHGYTF.

The CDR3: CASSIQVGYNEQFF. In DNA, the CDR3 is TGTGCCAGTAGTATTCAAGTGGGGTACAATGAGCAGTTCTTC. The chain carries TRBV19 and TRBJ2-1; D is unclear. V was shortened by 3 bases and J by 4 bases, with 10 bases between the two germline ends. The CDR3 is 14 residues long. Germline CDR1 LNHDA, CDR2 SQIVND (reference sequence).

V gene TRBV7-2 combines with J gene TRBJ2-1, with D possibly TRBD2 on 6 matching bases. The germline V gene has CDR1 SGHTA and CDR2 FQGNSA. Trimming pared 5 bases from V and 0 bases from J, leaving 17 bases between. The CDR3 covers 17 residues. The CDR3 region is CASSPRRGSSSYNEQFF. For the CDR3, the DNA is TGTGCCAGCAGCCCGAGGAGGGGCTCCAGCTCCTACAATGAGCAGTTCTTC.